The T cell receptor (beta chain) described here comes from a study of CD8 T cells in Susac syndrome. With random hexamers, reverse transcription was performed on roughly 0.45 to 1 ug of RNA. TCRdb itself ran the immunoSEQ multiplex PCR reads through MiXCR, one entry per CDR3 protein. The sample shows more than 250,000 distinct CDR3 sequences, 92% of them seen only once. This CDR3 has 14 amino acids. In germline, CDR1 is LGHDT, CDR2 YNNKEL (reference sequence). Trimming shortened V by 4 bases and J by 2 bases, and 11 bases separated the two germline ends. The patients serving as multiple sclerosis controls were treatment-naive. They had stable or active relapsing-remitting disease and fulfilled revised McDonald criteria.

The rearrangement links TRBV3-1 to TRBJ1-1, with D tentatively TRBD1 (5 bases). The origin of this receptor is a human donor with multiple sclerosis. The specimen was CD4+ T cells from PBMCs. CDR3 sequence (DNA): TGTGCCAGCAGCCGCAGGGAGAGTAACACTGAAGCTTTCTTT. It specifies CASSRRESNTEAFF.